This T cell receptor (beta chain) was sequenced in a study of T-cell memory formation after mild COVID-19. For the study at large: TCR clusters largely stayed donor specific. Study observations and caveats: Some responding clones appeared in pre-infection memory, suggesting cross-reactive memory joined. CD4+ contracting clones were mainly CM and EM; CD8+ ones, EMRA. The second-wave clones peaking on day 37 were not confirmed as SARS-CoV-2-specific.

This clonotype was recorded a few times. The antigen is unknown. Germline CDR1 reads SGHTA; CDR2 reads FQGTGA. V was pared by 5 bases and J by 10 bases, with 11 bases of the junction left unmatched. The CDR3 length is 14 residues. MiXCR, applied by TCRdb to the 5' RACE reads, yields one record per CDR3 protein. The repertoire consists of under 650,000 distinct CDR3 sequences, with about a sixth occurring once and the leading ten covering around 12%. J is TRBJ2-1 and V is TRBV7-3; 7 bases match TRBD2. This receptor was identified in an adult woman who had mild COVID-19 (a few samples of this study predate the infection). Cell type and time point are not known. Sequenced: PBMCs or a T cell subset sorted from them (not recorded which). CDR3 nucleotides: TGTGCCAGCAGCCCAAACGCGGCGGGAGTAGAGCAGTTCTTC. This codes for CASSPNAAGVEQFF.